The 5 T cell receptor beta chains in this list originate from one sample, sequenced in a study of blood T cell repertoires in COVID-19. The data were produced by immunoSEQ multiplex PCR, yet TCRdb's version contains in-frame clones alone and is incomplete. The table records 98,000 or so clones, about four fifths of them present only once. The sample consisted of peripheral blood. These receptor sequences come from a man aged 60-69 years with acute or convalescent COVID-19.

This clone has a count of ten or more. The sample carries other DNA sequences with the same CDR3. The V call is TRBV9, the J call TRBJ1-6; TRBD1 might be the D (6 bases). CDR1 is SGDLS and CDR2 is YYNGEE in the germline V gene. This CDR3 comprises 15 residues. Trimming removed 3 bases at V and 10 bases at J, with 17 bases between. The CDR3 loop reads CASSAAGTISSPLHF. DNA for the CDR3: TGTGCCAGCAGCGCCGCCGGGACAATCAGCTCACCCCTCCACTTT.

The chain employs TRBV27 and TRBJ1-3; D unclear. The length of the CDR3 is 15 residues. Trimming removed 6 bases from V and 2 bases from J, with 14 bases in between. The germline gives CDR1 MNHEY, CDR2 SMNVEV (reference sequence). CDR3 loop: CASRPASGTGNTIYF. CDR3 sequence (DNA): TGTGCCAGCAGACCGGCTAGCGGGACTGGAAACACCATATATTTT.

J is TRBJ2-6 and V is TRBV27; 7 bases map to TRBD1. CDR1 is MNHEY and CDR2 is SMNVEV in the germline V gene (reference sequence). This CDR3 region has 16 residues. V was pared by 6 bases and J by 4 bases, with 9 bases of the junction left unmatched. The CDR3 loop reads CASSRDRVSGANVLTF. CDR3 DNA: TGTGCCAGCAGCCGTGACAGGGTATCAGGGGCCAACGTCCTGACTTTC. Complete variable domain (other parts from reference TRBV27 and TRBJ2-6): EAQVTQNPRYLITVTGKKLTVTCSQNMNHEYMSWYRQDPGLGLRQIYYSMNVEVTDKGDVPEGYKVSRKEKRNFPLILESPSPNQTSLYFCASSRDRVSGANVLTFGAGSRLTVL.

The chain has TRBV20-1 and TRBJ2-7; 7 bases agree with TRBD1. The trim removed 6 bases at V and 8 bases at J, leaving 7 bases unmatched. Germline CDR1 reads DFQATT; CDR2 reads SNEGSKA (reference sequence). This CDR3 spans 11 amino acids. This CDR3 is CSAEDRPQQYF. CDR3 nucleotides: TGCAGTGCGGAGGACAGGCCCCAGCAGTACTTC.

The rearrangement links TRBV2 to TRBJ2-1; a weak D match, TRBD2 (6 bases). The germline gives CDR1 SNHLY, CDR2 FYNNEI. The CDR3 is made up of 15 amino acids. Trimming cost V 3 bases and J 0 bases, with 9 bases left between them. The CDR3 protein is CASSDGGYSYNEQFF. Here the CDR3 DNA reads TGTGCCAGCAGTGATGGGGGGTACTCCTACAATGAGCAGTTCTTC. Full variable domain (rest looked up from reference TRBV2 and TRBJ2-1): EPEVTQTPSHQVTQMGQEVILRCVPISNHLYFYWYRQILGQKVEFLVSFYNNEISEKSEIFDDQFSVERPDGSNFTLKIRSTKLEDSAMYFCASSDGGYSYNEQFFGPGTRLTVL.